The 25 T cell receptor beta chains below all came from one sample that was sequenced in a study of OX40 agonist ivuxolimab in advanced cancers. The method was immunoSEQ multiplex PCR; TCRdb's version includes in-frame clones alone and lacks a portion of them. The table has about 68,000 clones, around 84% seen once; the top ten hold approximately 1.5%. Sequencing was performed on CD4+ or CD8+ T cells sorted from blood, taken in a trial of the OX40 agonist ivuxolimab. The receptors originated from an adult with an advanced solid tumor such as melanoma, head and neck, liver or kidney cancer.

The chain joins TRBV30 to TRBJ1-1; TRBD1 is a possible D gene (5 bases). With 2 bases removed from V and 1 base from J, the gap between germline ends came to 8 bases. Per the germline V gene, CDR1 is GTSNPN and CDR2 is SVGIG (reference sequence). The CDR3 is 13 residues long. The CDR3 sequence is CAWSRQRNTEAFF. The CDR3, as DNA: TGTGCCTGGAGTCGACAGAGGAACACTGAAGCTTTCTTT.

The CDR3 region has the DNA TGTGCCAGCAGCGTAGCACAGGGGGTCGGGGATACGCAGTATTTT. This codes for CASSVAQGVGDTQYF. The V call is TRBV9, the J call TRBJ2-3, with TRBD1 matching 8 bases. V shed 0 bases and J 6 bases; nucleotides not matched to a gene: 6. CDR1 and CDR2 from the germline V gene are SGDLS and YYNGEE. The CDR3 spans 15 residues.

The chain carries TRBV6-5 and TRBJ2-3; D gene ambiguous. The CDR3 sequence is 15 residues long. Deletions cut 0 bases from V and 5 bases from J, with 12 bases between. Germline loops: CDR1 MNHEY, CDR2 SVGAGI. The CDR3 nucleotides are TGTGCCAGCAGTTACTCATTGGCAGAAAGAGATACGCAGTATTTT. This translates into CASSYSLAERDTQYF.

This clone is a singleton in its sample. The chain is built from TRBV9 and TRBJ2-5; the D call may be TRBD1 or TRBD2 (6 bases each). With 2 bases removed from V and 4 bases from J, the gap between germline ends came to 9 bases. Germline CDR1 SGDLS, CDR2 YYNGEE. The CDR3 loop spans 13 amino acids. CDR3 DNA: TGTGCCAGCAGCGTCGGAGGGGGAGAGACCCAGTACTTC. Protein product: CASSVGGGETQYF.

This clone appeared a few times. The chain joins TRBV15 to TRBJ2-5, with 8 bases that match TRBD1. There are 14 residues in the CDR3. Germline loops: CDR1 LNHNV, CDR2 YYDKDF (reference sequence). V shed 1 base and J 2 bases; nucleotides not matched to a gene: 0. CDR3 sequence (DNA): TGTGCCACCAGCAGAGGGACAGGGCAAGAGACCCAGTACTTC. It is translated as CATSRGTGQETQYF.

This chain joins TRBV28 and TRBJ2-2; TRBD1 is a possible D gene (5 bases). Trimming pared 10 bases from V and 4 bases from J, leaving 19 bases between. Germline CDR1 and CDR2: MDHEN and SYDVKM. This CDR3 region has 15 residues. CDR3 amino acids: CAIPSRPGITGELFF. CDR3 DNA sequence: TGTGCCATCCCGAGTCGGCCAGGGATCACCGGGGAGCTGTTTTTT.

The chain uses TRBV2 and TRBJ2-7; 8 positions match TRBD2. Trimming removed 6 bases from V and 3 bases from J; junction bases left unmatched: 1. The CDR3 is 12 amino acids. The germline V gene encodes CDR1 SNHLY and CDR2 FYNNEI. The CDR3 bases are TGTGCCAGCAGCGGGGGGGGCTACGAGCAGTACTTC. Protein product: CASSGGGYEQYF.

This chain connects TRBV7-9 to TRBJ2-1, with 7 bases aligning to TRBD2. There are 15 residues in the CDR3. Germline CDR1 and CDR2: SEHNR and FQNEAQ (reference sequence). Unmatched junction bases numbered 8, after V lost 5 bases and J lost 4 bases. The CDR3 sequence: CASSPSGREYNEQFF. CDR3 bases: TGTGCCAGCAGCCCCAGCGGGCGGGAGTACAATGAGCAGTTCTTC.

The chain employs TRBV19 and TRBJ2-3; tentative D call: TRBD1 (6 bases). The V gene's germline CDR1 is LNHDA and CDR2 SQIVND (reference sequence). Trimming pared 7 bases from V and 2 bases from J, leaving 25 bases between. CDR3 length: 18 residues. The CDR3 nucleotides are TGTGCCAGTACCCCAGGGTGGATCGACGCAGGGGACACAGATACGCAGTATTTT. Amino acid sequence: CASTPGWIDAGDTDTQYF.

The chain combines TRBV5-4 with TRBJ2-2; 7 bases agree with TRBD1. V lost 4 bases to trimming and J lost 3 bases; unmatched junction nucleotides: 3. Germline values: CDR1 SGHNT, CDR2 YYREEE (reference sequence). The CDR3 length is 14 residues. The CDR3 nucleotides read TGTGCCAGCAGCGTGACAGGGTACACCGGGGAGCTGTTTTTT. This encodes CASSVTGYTGELFF.

The CDR3 region is CATSRANEGEQYF. Written as DNA, the CDR3 is TGTGCCACCAGCAGAGCTAACGAAGGCGAGCAGTACTTC. The J gene is TRBJ2-7, the V gene TRBV15; D uncertain. Per germline, CDR1 LNHNV and CDR2 YYDKDF (reference sequence). The CDR3 sequence is 13 residues long. V was trimmed by 1 base and J by 6 bases, leaving 10 bases between them.

The genes are TRBV5-4 and TRBJ2-7, with 7 bases fitting TRBD1. From germline, CDR1 is SGHNT and CDR2 YYREEE (reference sequence). V shed 0 bases and J 4 bases; nucleotides not matched to a gene: 7. The CDR3 runs 15 residues. CDR3 loop: CASSLAGQALYEQYF. CDR3 sequence (DNA): TGTGCCAGCAGCTTGGCAGGACAGGCACTTTACGAGCAGTACTTC.

The V and J genes are TRBV7-2 and TRBJ2-7; D is possibly TRBD1 (5 bases). The ends were cut back, 0 bases at V and 8 bases at J, with 11 bases in the middle. Germline-derived CDR1 and CDR2 are SGHTA and FQGNSA. The CDR3 has 13 residues. CDR3 sequence: CASSLAVQGKQYF. The CDR3 DNA sequence: TGTGCCAGCAGCTTAGCGGTGCAGGGCAAGCAGTACTTC.

The CDR3 region is CASSSVGQYEQYF. In nucleotides, the CDR3 is TGTGCCAGCAGCTCCGTAGGACAGTACGAGCAGTACTTC. V is TRBV11-2 and J is TRBJ2-7; D perhaps matches TRBD1 (6 bases). Trimming stripped 4 bases from V and 4 bases from J, with 11 bases between. Germline lookup yields CDR1 SGHAT and CDR2 FQNNGV. The CDR3 sequence is 13 residues long.

This chain uses TRBV5-6 with TRBJ2-2; tentative D call: TRBD2 (5 bases). The germline gives CDR1 SGHDT, CDR2 YYEEEE. There are 12 residues in the CDR3. The germline V and J ends were trimmed by 0 bases and 13 bases, with 10 bases remaining between them. The CDR3, as DNA: TGTGCCAGCAGCTTGGGATTTGAGGGGCTGTTTTTT. This encodes CASSLGFEGLFF.

The chain combines TRBV11-3 with TRBJ2-7, with no clear D. This CDR3 has 18 residues. In germline, CDR1 is SGHNT, CDR2 YENEEA. V gave up 6 bases and J gave up 2 bases, with 26 bases separating them. The CDR3 bases are TGTGCCAGCAGTTACCAATCCTCGGGTCCGAGTAGAACCTACGAGCAGTACTTC. This encodes CASSYQSSGPSRTYEQYF. Full variable domain (outside the CDR3, taken from reference TRBV11-3 and TRBJ2-7): EAGVVQSPRYKIIEKKQPVAFWCNPISGHNTLYWYLQNLGQGPELLIRYENEEAVDDSQLPKDRFSAERLKGVDSTLKIQPAELGDSAVYLCASSYQSSGPSRTYEQYFGPGTRLTVT.

V gene TRBV28 combines with J gene TRBJ1-4; 9 bases are shared with TRBD1. The trim removed 4 bases at V and 7 bases at J, leaving 13 bases unmatched. The CDR3 contains 17 residues. Germline V gene data show CDR1 as MDHEN and CDR2 as SYDVKM. The CDR3 nucleotides are TGTGCCAGCAGTTCATCCCCCGGGACAGGGAGGGGTGAAAAACTGTTTTTT. Translation gives CASSSSPGTGRGEKLFF.

The genes are TRBV19 and TRBJ2-7; D ambiguous. The CDR3 totals 13 residues. The ends were cut back, 5 bases at V and 6 bases at J, with 14 bases in the middle. Looked up from germline, CDR1 is LNHDA and CDR2 is SQIVND (reference sequence). The CDR3 sequence: CASSFAVRAEQYF. CDR3 coding DNA: TGTGCCAGTAGTTTTGCCGTCCGGGCCGAGCAGTACTTC. The complete variable domain, with remaining parts taken from reference TRBV19 and TRBJ2-7, reads DGGITQSPKYLFRKEGQNVTLSCEQNLNHDAMYWYRQDPGQGLRLIYYSQIVNDFQKGDIAEGYSVSREKKESFPLTVTSAQKNPTAFYLCASSFAVRAEQYFGPGTRLTVT.

This clone came up once. This chain links TRBV7-2 with TRBJ1-2; D unresolved. Germline V lookup: CDR1 SGHTA, CDR2 FQGNSA. Trimming shortened V by 1 base and J by 7 bases, and 7 bases separated the two germline ends. This CDR3 spans 12 amino acids. CDR3 nucleotides: TGTGCCAGCAGCTTAGAGTTCTCTGGCTACACCTTC. Its protein product is CASSLEFSGYTF.

The gene calls are TRBV4-3 and TRBJ2-1, with 11 nucleotides matching TRBD2. Trimming cost V 7 bases and J 4 bases; bases outside gene matches: 6. This CDR3 contains 15 residues. Per the germline V gene, CDR1 is LGHNA and CDR2 is YSLEER. The CDR3 is CASTEGLAAYNEQFF. DNA for the CDR3: TGCGCCAGCACCGAGGGACTAGCGGCATACAATGAGCAGTTCTTC.

This clone was seen at least ten times. This chain links TRBV19 with TRBJ2-7, with a possible D match to TRBD1 (6 bases). The germline V gene has CDR1 LNHDA and CDR2 SQIVND (reference sequence). The CDR3 is 14 amino acids. V was clipped by 6 bases and J by 1 base, with 13 bases between them. CDR3 sequence reads: CASREDGTSYEQYF. The DNA for the CDR3 is TGTGCCAGTAGAGAAGACGGGACATCCTACGAGCAGTACTTC.

The chain combines TRBV9 with TRBJ2-7; D is possibly TRBD1 or TRBD2 (5 bases each). This CDR3 is 14 amino acids long. V was trimmed by 0 bases and J by 4 bases, leaving 11 bases between them. Per germline, CDR1 SGDLS and CDR2 YYNGEE. CDR3 in amino acids: CASSVGRERYEQYF. The DNA of the CDR3 is TGTGCCAGCAGCGTAGGCAGGGAGCGGTACGAGCAGTACTTC.

The rearrangement uses TRBV29-1 and TRBJ1-3; tentatively, D is TRBD1 (6 bases). The CDR3 covers 13 residues. The germline V and J ends were trimmed by 7 bases and 4 bases, with 14 bases remaining between them. CDR1 and CDR2 from the germline V gene are SQVTM and ANQGSEA. In DNA, the CDR3 is TGCAGCGGCAGGGGATCGGCCGGAAACACCATATATTTT. Protein sequence: CSGRGSAGNTIYF.

The chain employs TRBV4-3 and TRBJ2-2; 7 bases are shared with TRBD1. The CDR3 has 16 residues. J was trimmed by 4 bases and V by 0 bases; bases with no gene match: 5. Germline-derived CDR1 and CDR2 are LGHNA and YSLEER. CDR3 loop: CASSQDGTEFTGELFF. The CDR3 DNA sequence: TGCGCCAGCAGCCAAGACGGGACAGAGTTCACCGGGGAGCTGTTTTTT.

The chain combines TRBV6-5 with TRBJ1-2; TRBD1 matches at 8 bases. V trimming: 2 bases; J trimming: 6 bases; junction bases outside the gene matches: 8. Germline CDR1 MNHEY, CDR2 SVGAGI. This CDR3 is 15 amino acids long. CDR3 protein: CASSYADRAHHGYTF. Written as DNA, the CDR3 is TGTGCCAGCAGTTACGCGGACAGGGCGCATCATGGCTACACCTTC.